The rows below give T cell receptor beta chains drawn from one sample of a study of naive and memory T cell subsets. MiXCR, applied by TCRdb to the UMI-ligation and nested PCR reads, yields one record per CDR3 protein. Of approximately 85,000 distinct CDR3 sequences in the sample, more than 6.5% were seen once. Sequencing input: central memory CD4+ T cells from blood. Receptors were obtained from a human donor in good health. Each CDR3 is given with its conserved first and last residue. A D gene is named only where the DNA matches it firmly. Size is stated for part of the rows, as once, few or many counts, or as a class when the clone is expanded.

d_call | clone_size | j_call | v_call | cdr3_aa | cdr3_nt
TRBD2 | few | TRBJ2-7 | TRBV19 | CASSMGLRSSGRHPSPYEQYF | TGTGCCAGTAGTATGGGTCTCCGGAGTAGCGGGAGACACCCCTCTCCTTACGAGCAGTACTTC
. | . | TRBJ1-3 | TRBV5-6 | CASSPQGFYSSGNTIYF | TGTGCCAGCAGCCCACAGGGTTTCTATAGCTCTGGAAACACCATATATTTT
TRBD2 | . | TRBJ2-3 | TRBV24-1 | CASGGDTDTQYF | TGTGCTTCGGGAGGGGACACAGATACGCAGTATTTT
TRBD1 | large | TRBJ2-7 | TRBV20-1 | CSARDRDRGTYEQYF | TGCAGTGCTAGAGACCGGGACAGGGGGACCTACGAGCAGTACTTC
. | few | TRBJ2-2 | TRBV19 | CASSFGQTNTGELFF | TGTGCCAGTAGTTTCGGCCAAACGAACACCGGGGAGCTGTTTTTT
TRBD2 | few | TRBJ2-3 | TRBV7-2 | CASSSYSGRVSDTQYF | TGTGCCAGCAGCTCTTATAGCGGGAGGGTCTCAGATACGCAGTATTTT
TRBD2 | many | TRBJ2-1 | TRBV11-2 | CASSETLLAGRRGEQFF | TGTGCCAGCAGCGAAACCCTTCTAGCGGGGAGGCGGGGTGAGCAGTTCTTC
TRBD1 | many | TRBJ1-1 | TRBV6-2/TRBV6-3 | CASSYDRGTEAFF | TGTGCCAGCAGTTACGACAGGGGCACTGAAGCTTTCTTT
. | many | TRBJ1-2 | TRBV2 | CASRAQNPSNYGYTF | TGTGCCAGCAGAGCGCAGAACCCCTCTAACTATGGCTACACCTTC
. | many | TRBJ1-6 | TRBV9 | CASSFDLSPPLHF | TGTGCCAGCAGCTTCGATCTTTCCCCACCCCTCCACTTT
. | many | TRBJ1-4 | TRBV20-1 | CSAPRLGGQATNEKLFF | TGCAGTGCCCCTAGACTTGGGGGTCAAGCAACTAATGAAAAACTGTTTTTT